This passage covers 26 T cell receptor beta chains from one sample sequenced in a study of T cell responses to AZD1222 COVID-19 vaccine. Assay: immunoSEQ multiplex PCR; the TCRdb copy retains only in-frame clones and omits some. Here the sample spans some 130,000 clones, under 95% being singletons. The source material was peripheral blood, sampled on day 0 of AZD1222 vaccination. Receptor source: an adult in good health.

The chain uses TRBV2 and TRBJ2-3; D gene uncertain. Germline V CDR1 and CDR2: SNHLY, FYNNEI. The CDR3 totals 11 residues. With 4 bases removed from V and 5 bases from J, the gap between germline ends came to 4 bases. The CDR3 nucleotides read TGTGCCAGCAGTGTGGTAGATACGCAGTATTTT. It specifies CASSVVDTQYF.

This rearrangement joins TRBV13 to TRBJ2-1; 8 positions agree with TRBD2. Trimming took 1 base from V and 2 from J; bases not matched to a gene: 7. The V gene's germline CDR1 is PRHDT and CDR2 FYEKMQ (reference sequence). The CDR3 spans 17 residues. Here the CDR3 DNA reads TGTGCCAGCAGCTTAGCGGGGGGGCCTTTGGCCTACAATGAGCAGTTCTTC. This codes for CASSLAGGPLAYNEQFF.

The chain couples TRBV7-8 to TRBJ1-5, with D maybe TRBD1 (5 bases). Germline V gene lookup returns CDR1 SGHVS and CDR2 FQNEAQ. The CDR3 covers 14 residues. Trimming took 5 bases from V and 5 from J, leaving 13 bases between them. The CDR3 DNA reads as TGTGCCAGCAGCCCTCAACCGGGGCATCAGCCCCAGCATTTT. It is translated as CASSPQPGHQPQHF. Full variable domain (outside the CDR3, taken from reference TRBV7-8 and TRBJ1-5): GAGVSQSPRYKVAKRGQDVALRCDPISGHVSLFWYQQALGQGPEFLTYFQNEAQLDKSGLPSDRFFAERPEGSVSTLKIQRTQQEDSAVYLCASSPQPGHQPQHFGDGTRLSIL.

Only one count was recorded for this clone. The chain has TRBV2 and TRBJ2-7; D unresolved. Germline CDR1 and CDR2: SNHLY and FYNNEI. This CDR3 has 13 residues. Trimming removed 4 bases from V and 4 bases from J, with 11 bases in between. CDR3 coding DNA: TGTGCCAGCAGTGTTCACAGCCGGTACGAGCAGTACTTC. This translates into CASSVHSRYEQYF.

The gene calls are TRBV5-1 and TRBJ2-5, with D perhaps assigned TRBD1 or TRBD2 (5 bases each). The V end was cut by 4 bases, the J end by 2 bases, with 21 bases between. Germline values: CDR1 SGHRS, CDR2 YFSETQ. There are 17 residues in the CDR3. The CDR3 sequence is CASSPRGQGMAQETQYF. The CDR3 DNA follows: TGCGCCAGCAGCCCAAGAGGGCAGGGCATGGCACAAGAGACCCAGTACTTC.

This clone appeared once. The chain uses TRBV6-5 and TRBJ1-2, with unresolved D. Trimming cost V 0 bases and J 7 bases, with 9 bases left between them. The CDR3 spans 13 residues. Germline lookup yields CDR1 MNHEY and CDR2 SVGAGI. In DNA form, the CDR3 reads TGTGCCAGCAGTTACTCGGTTTATGGTGGCTACACCTTC. Its translation: CASSYSVYGGYTF.

This chain joins TRBV19 and TRBJ1-5; 8 positions agree with TRBD1. The CDR3 sequence is 14 residues long. The V gene's germline CDR1 is LNHDA and CDR2 SQIVND (reference sequence). The V gene end was trimmed by 3 bases and the J gene end by 7 bases; junction bases not matched to a gene: 5. The CDR3: CASSIQDRVQPQHF. The CDR3, as DNA: TGTGCCAGTAGTATCCAGGACAGGGTACAGCCCCAGCATTTT.

V is TRBV10-2 and J is TRBJ1-1, with no clear D. Germline V lookup: CDR1 WSHSY, CDR2 SAAADI. Trimming took off 3 bases at V and 4 bases at J, with 18 bases between the two ends. The CDR3 sequence is 16 residues long. Here the CDR3 DNA reads TGCGCCAGCAGTGACCGCGGGAGGTTCGGAGGCACTGAAGCTTTCTTT. Translating gives CASSDRGRFGGTEAFF.

This chain links TRBV21-1 with TRBJ2-7. TRBV21-1 constitutes a pseudogene. There are 17 residues in the CDR3. In DNA, the CDR3 is TGTGCCAGCAGCAAAGCATCTACGGGGCTGCCCCCCTACGAGCAGTACTTC. This sequence encodes CASSKASTGLPPYEQYF.

V and J are TRBV5-4 and TRBJ1-6; TRBD1 is a possible D gene (5 bases). Germline CDR1 and CDR2: SGHNT and YYREEE (reference sequence). The CDR3 is 16 residues long. V was cut by 0 bases and J by 11 bases, with 18 bases left in between. The CDR3: CASSLASRGAEAPLHF. Written as DNA, the CDR3 is TGTGCCAGCAGCTTGGCCTCTCGCGGGGCTGAGGCACCCCTCCACTTT.

The count of this clone is one. The chain uses TRBV28 and TRBJ2-4; TRBD1 matches at 7 bases. Unmatched junction bases numbered 4, after V lost 6 bases and J lost 2 bases. The CDR3 totals 14 residues. Germline CDR1 reads MDHEN; CDR2 reads SYDVKM. The CDR3 reads CASREGATKNIQYF. CDR3 coding DNA: TGTGCCAGCAGAGAGGGGGCGACCAAAAACATTCAGTACTTC. The whole variable domain, remainder taken from reference TRBV28 and TRBJ2-4, is DVKVTQSSRYLVKRTGEKVFLECVQDMDHENMFWYRQDPGLGLRLIYFSYDVKMKEKGDIPEGYSVSREKKERFSLILESASTNQTSMYLCASREGATKNIQYFGAGTRLSVL.

The sample holds one count of this clone. The J gene is TRBJ1-5, the V gene TRBV28; possible D gene TRBD1, 6 bases. Deletions cut 6 bases from V and 0 bases from J, with 9 bases between. Germline CDR1 reads MDHEN; CDR2 reads SYDVKM. This CDR3 is built from 14 residues. The CDR3 reads CASSPGVSNQPQHF. CDR3 DNA: TGTGCCAGCAGCCCAGGGGTTAGCAATCAGCCCCAGCATTTT.

This chain uses TRBV6-6 with TRBJ2-1; 10 bases are a match to TRBD2. V was pared by 5 bases and J by 6 bases, with 7 bases of the junction left unmatched. Looked up from germline, CDR1 is MNHNY and CDR2 is SVGAGI (reference sequence). The CDR3 spans 15 residues. The chain's CDR3 is CASSPTSGSTNEQFF. The CDR3 DNA is TGTGCCAGCAGTCCGACTAGCGGGTCCACCAATGAGCAGTTCTTC.

The chain couples TRBV27 to TRBJ1-5; D is unclear. Per the germline V gene, CDR1 is MNHEY and CDR2 is SMNVEV (reference sequence). CDR3 length: 13 residues. V lost 5 bases and J 4 bases, leaving 9 bases between the germline ends. The CDR3 nucleotides read TGTGCCAGCAGTCCGACGGCTAATCAGCCCCAGCATTTT. Its protein product is CASSPTANQPQHF.

The CDR3 loop reads CASSQEVGRGETQYF. CDR3 DNA: TGCGCCAGCAGCCAAGAAGTGGGCAGGGGAGAGACCCAGTACTTC. This chain joins TRBV4-1 and TRBJ2-5; D is possibly TRBD1 (6 bases). This CDR3 contains 15 residues. Trimming took 0 bases from V and 4 from J, leaving 12 bases between them. Looked up from germline, CDR1 is MGHRA and CDR2 is YSYEKL.

The chain has TRBV5-1 and TRBJ1-1; 8 nucleotides align to TRBD1. The CDR3 has 15 residues. CDR1 SGHRS and CDR2 YFSETQ come from the germline V gene. The trim removed 4 bases at V and 3 bases at J, leaving 8 bases unmatched. CDR3 protein: CASSIRGREDTEAFF. In DNA form, the CDR3 reads TGCGCCAGCAGCATCAGGGGGCGCGAGGACACTGAAGCTTTCTTT.

The rearrangement links TRBV5-4 to TRBJ1-3, with 10 nucleotides matching TRBD1. Germline V gene data show CDR1 as SGHNT and CDR2 as YYREEE (reference sequence). There are 17 residues in the CDR3. J was trimmed by 7 bases and V by 2 bases; bases with no gene match: 12. As DNA, the CDR3 is TGTGCCAGCAGCTTACTAGGGACAGGGGCCAGTCGGAACACCATATATTTT. This translates into CASSLLGTGASRNTIYF.

This rearrangement joins TRBV4-2 to TRBJ2-7; 8 bases line up with TRBD2. The germline CDR1 and CDR2 sequences are LGHNA and YNFKEQ. This CDR3 has 14 residues. V was clipped by 4 bases and J by 2 bases; unmatched bases: 4. CDR3 residues: CASSPQAGAYEQYF. CDR3 bases: TGTGCCAGCAGCCCCCAAGCGGGAGCCTACGAGCAGTACTTC.

This chain connects TRBV30 to TRBJ2-2; 9 nucleotides match TRBD2. The J segment lost 2 bases and the V segment lost 2 bases, leaving 12 bases of the junction unmatched. CDR3 length equals 18 residues. Germline CDR1 and CDR2: GTSNPN and SVGIG (reference sequence). The CDR3 bases are TGTGCCTGGAGTCCACCGGGACTAGCCCTTTATAACACCGGGGAGCTGTTTTTT. Translation: CAWSPPGLALYNTGELFF.

V and J are TRBV13 and TRBJ1-1; 7 nucleotides line up with TRBD1. This CDR3 comprises 14 residues. V dropped 5 bases and J dropped 4; count of bases not matched to a gene: 7. Germline assignment: CDR1 PRHDT and CDR2 FYEKMQ (reference sequence). This CDR3 reads CASSAYRGVTEAFF. CDR3 in DNA: TGTGCCAGCAGCGCCTACAGGGGAGTCACTGAAGCTTTCTTT. Supplemented by reference TRBV13 and TRBJ1-1, the full variable domain reads AAGVIQSPRHLIKEKRETATLKCYPIPRHDTVYWYQQGPGQDPQFLISFYEKMQSDKGSIPDRFSAQQFSDYHSELNMSSLELGDSALYFCASSAYRGVTEAFFGQGTRLTVV.

This clone showed up just once. V is TRBV5-6 and J is TRBJ1-2, with D hard to call. The V gene's germline CDR1 is SGHDT and CDR2 YYEEEE. The CDR3 has 11 amino acids. V was shortened by 2 bases and J by 7 bases, with 6 bases between the two germline ends. The CDR3 loop is CASSFVGGYTF. The CDR3 DNA sequence: TGTGCCAGCAGCTTTGTGGGTGGCTACACCTTC. Drawing the rest from reference TRBV5-6 and TRBJ1-2, the complete variable domain is DAGVTQSPTHLIKTRGQQVTLRCSPKSGHDTVSWYQQALGQGPQFIFQYYEEEERQRGNFPDRFSGHQFPNYSSELNVNALLLGDSALYLCASSFVGGYTFGSGTRLTVV.

This clone came up a few times. The V and J genes are TRBV7-6 and TRBJ1-6; 8 nucleotides match TRBD1. Germline CDR1 reads SGHVS; CDR2 reads FNYEAQ. The V gene end was trimmed by 1 base and the J gene end by 5 bases; junction bases not matched to a gene: 4. The CDR3 runs to 16 residues. CDR3 sequence: CASSLDRGGNNSPLHF. The CDR3 DNA follows: TGTGCCAGCAGCTTAGACAGGGGGGGCAATAATTCACCCCTCCACTTT.

The rearrangement joins TRBV30 to TRBJ2-7, with D perhaps being TRBD1 or TRBD2 (7 bases each). The CDR3 sequence is 12 residues long. Germline CDR1 and CDR2: GTSNPN and SVGIG (reference sequence). The germline V and J ends were trimmed by 2 bases and 5 bases, with 10 bases remaining between them. The CDR3 region has the DNA TGTGCCTGGAGTCCAGGGGGGGACGAGCAGTACTTC. Residues: CAWSPGGDEQYF.

The chain combines TRBV7-2 with TRBJ1-5; tentative D call: TRBD1 (5 bases). The germline V gene has CDR1 SGHTA and CDR2 FQGNSA. V lost 5 bases and J 7 bases, leaving 24 bases between the germline ends. The CDR3 runs 17 residues. The chain's CDR3 is CASSPTLGAPAGQPQHF. The CDR3 coding sequence is TGTGCCAGCAGCCCAACCCTAGGGGCCCCGGCCGGGCAGCCCCAGCATTTT.

The genes are TRBV11-3 and TRBJ2-3; 7 nucleotides line up with TRBD2. V lost 5 bases to trimming and J lost 6 bases; unmatched junction nucleotides: 14. Germline CDR1 and CDR2: SGHNT and YENEEA. The CDR3 spans 16 residues. This CDR3 reads CASSPWEGFTPDTQYF. In DNA, the CDR3 is TGTGCCAGCAGCCCCTGGGAGGGATTCACCCCCGATACGCAGTATTTT.

The sample holds one count of this clone. This chain joins TRBV6-1 and TRBJ1-5, with no clear D. There are 15 residues in the CDR3. The germline V and J ends were trimmed by 0 bases and 4 bases, with 10 bases remaining between them. The germline V gene has CDR1 MNHNS and CDR2 SASEGT. The CDR3 DNA reads as TGTGCCAGCAGTGAAGCCCCCTCCAGAAATCAGCCCCAGCATTTT. It yields the protein CASSEAPSRNQPQHF.